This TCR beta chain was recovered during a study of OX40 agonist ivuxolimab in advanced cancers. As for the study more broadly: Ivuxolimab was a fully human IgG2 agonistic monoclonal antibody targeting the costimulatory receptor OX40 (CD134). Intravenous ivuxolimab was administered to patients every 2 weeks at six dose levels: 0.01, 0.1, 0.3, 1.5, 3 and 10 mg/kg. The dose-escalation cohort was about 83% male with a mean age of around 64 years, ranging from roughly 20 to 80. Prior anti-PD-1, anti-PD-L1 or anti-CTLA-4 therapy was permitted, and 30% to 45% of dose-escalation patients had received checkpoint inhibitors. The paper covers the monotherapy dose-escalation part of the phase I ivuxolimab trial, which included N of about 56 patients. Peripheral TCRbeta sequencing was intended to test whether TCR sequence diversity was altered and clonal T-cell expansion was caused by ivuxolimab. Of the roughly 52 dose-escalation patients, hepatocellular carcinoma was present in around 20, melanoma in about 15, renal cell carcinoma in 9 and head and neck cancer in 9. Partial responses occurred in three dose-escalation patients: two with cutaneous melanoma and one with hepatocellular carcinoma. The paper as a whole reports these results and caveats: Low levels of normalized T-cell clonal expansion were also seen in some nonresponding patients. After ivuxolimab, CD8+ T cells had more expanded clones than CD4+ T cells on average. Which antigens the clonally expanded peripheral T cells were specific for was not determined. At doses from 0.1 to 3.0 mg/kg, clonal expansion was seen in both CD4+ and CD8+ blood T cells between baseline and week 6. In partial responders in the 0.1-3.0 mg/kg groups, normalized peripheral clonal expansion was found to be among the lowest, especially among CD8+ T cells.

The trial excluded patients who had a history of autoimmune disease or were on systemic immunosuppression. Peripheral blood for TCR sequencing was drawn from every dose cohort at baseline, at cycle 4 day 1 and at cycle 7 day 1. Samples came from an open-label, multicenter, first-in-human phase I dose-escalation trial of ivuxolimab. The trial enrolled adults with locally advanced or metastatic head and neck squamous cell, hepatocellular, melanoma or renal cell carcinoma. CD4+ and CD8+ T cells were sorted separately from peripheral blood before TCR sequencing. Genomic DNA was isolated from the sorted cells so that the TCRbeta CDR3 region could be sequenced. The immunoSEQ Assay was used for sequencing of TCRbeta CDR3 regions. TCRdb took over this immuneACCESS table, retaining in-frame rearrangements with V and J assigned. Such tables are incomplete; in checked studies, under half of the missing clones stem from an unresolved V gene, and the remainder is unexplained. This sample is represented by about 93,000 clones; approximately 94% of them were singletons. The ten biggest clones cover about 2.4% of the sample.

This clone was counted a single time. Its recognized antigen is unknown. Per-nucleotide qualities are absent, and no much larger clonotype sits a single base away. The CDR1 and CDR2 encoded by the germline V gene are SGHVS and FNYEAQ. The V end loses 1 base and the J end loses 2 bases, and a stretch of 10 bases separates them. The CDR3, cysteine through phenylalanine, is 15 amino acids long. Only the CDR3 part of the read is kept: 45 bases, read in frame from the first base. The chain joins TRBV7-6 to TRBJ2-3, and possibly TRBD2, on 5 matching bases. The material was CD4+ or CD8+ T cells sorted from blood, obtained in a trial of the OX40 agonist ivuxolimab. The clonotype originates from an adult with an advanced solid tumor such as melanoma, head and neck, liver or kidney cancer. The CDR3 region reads CASSLGGSPTDTQYF. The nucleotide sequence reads TGTGCCAGCAGCTTAGGAGGGAGCCCCACAGATACGCAGTATTTT.